This record looks at one TCR beta chain sequence and its context. This clonotype was seen more than once but under ten times. Its antigen has not been determined. The record has no base qualities; no much larger clone is one base away. Amplification of TCR beta CDR3 regions was carried out from RNA transcripts. For the first round of RT-PCR on the TCR CDR3, the HTBI primer set was used together with the Qiagen OneStep RT-PCR kit. The libraries were constructed in a second round of multiplex PCR and then size-selected and purified. Paired-end sequencing of the libraries was performed with 100 bp reads on an Illumina HiSeq2000. From the authors' description of their analysis: SOAPnuke was used to process the raw data, throwing out any read that contained adapters or uncalled bases, had a mean Phred below 15, or lacked an exact constant-primer or identifier match. COPE v1.2.5 was used to merge high-quality paired reads, and clonotypes were defined as unique nucleotide sequences. MiTCR v1.1 was used to align the clonotypes against IMGT TRBV, TRBD and TRBJ reference segments. Analysis was restricted to V-J combinations with a frequency above 0.0001, which covered about 99% of repertoires. A TCS score was defined as the ratio of F50 (clonal expansion) to E x V (chaos), with BLOSUM62-based TCRdist applied between CDR3 peptides within each V-J. Welch's t-statistics and random forest reduced 500 to 650 V-J features to around 14, which were used in a naive Bayes classifier (R e1071). TCRdb reprocessing: public reads trimmed at Q25 with fastp, clones called with MiXCR, in-frame beta chains kept. Rows with a matching CDR3 protein are joined into one entry that keeps the most common DNA and genes. TCRdb's processing, not the authors' own work, is the source of the V and J calls. This sample gives approximately 630,000 distinct CDR3 sequences in total; 15% to 20% of them show up just once. The ten largest clones add up to 3.8% of the sample.

Reading from cysteine to phenylalanine, the CDR3 counts 14 amino acids. The CDR3 DNA has 42 bases and is translated from base 1. V is shortened by 6 bases, J by 5 bases, and the region joining them spans 16 bases. A patient counted as having stable Graves' hyperthyroidism if no progression to ophthalmopathy occurred over 18 months of follow-up. Hyperthyroidism patients were newly diagnosed, with disease duration under 2 months, and aged 18 to 65 years. Patients with uncontrolled infections, other autoimmune diseases, pregnancy or lactation were excluded. Diagnoses were established on the basis of clinical symptoms, serum thyroxine and TRAb, thyroid ultrasound, and orbital computed tomography. Ficoll-Paque density gradient centrifugation was used to isolate PBMCs from around 10 ml of fresh peripheral blood. Total RNA was extracted using Trizol reagent, and RNA quality was assessed on an Agilent 2100 Bioanalyzer.

This record belongs to a study of T cells in Graves' hyperthyroidism and ophthalmopathy (dated by TCRdb to about 2019). Some background on the complete study: Peripheral blood was sampled at the time of initial diagnosis, prior to any treatment. TCR V-J signatures able to tell the groups apart were searched for in a discovery cohort of 90 to 100 patients, of whom over 40 had Graves' ophthalmopathy and 57 had stable Graves' hyperthyroidism. Prospective prediction of ophthalmopathy was tested in an independent validation cohort consisting of 18 to 20 hyperthyroidism patients and more than 15 patients who later progressed to ophthalmopathy. The approximately 100 discovery patients were divided at random into training and test sets in a 7:3 ratio. In addition, the study compared T-cell repertoires in thyroid tissue and in blood from five to seven Graves' hyperthyroidism patients. After blood sampling, hyperthyroidism patients were treated with methimazole at a starting dose of 30 mg daily, and ophthalmopathy patients were treated with high-dose intravenous methylprednisolone. The paper describes TCR Vbeta CDR3 sequencing of about 140 peripheral blood samples, made up of 43 ophthalmopathy patients, 70 to 80 hyperthyroidism patients and about 17 progressor patients.

Study-wide findings and limitations: Most expanded thyroid clonotypes (frequency above 0.001) were also detected in blood, a finding suggesting that blood repertoires may reflect thyroid immune responses. A 13 V-J signature model separated ophthalmopathy from stable hyperthyroidism, with about 90% sensitivity and roughly 84% specificity in cross-validation and 80%/75% in testing. No statistical method was used to set the sample size in advance, and investigators knew the group allocation. In validation, the model predicted progression to ophthalmopathy a median of approximately 6.6 months before onset, with about 71% sensitivity and roughly 77% specificity.

The sequence links TRBV12-3 or TRBV12-4 to TRBJ1-2, and possibly TRBD1, on 5 matching bases. Sequenced: blood. This TCR was sampled from a woman aged 25-40 years with Graves' hyperthyroidism. The DNA is TGTGCCAGCAGGCAGACAGCCTCGGGATATGGCTACACCTTC. This translates into CASRQTASGYGYTF.